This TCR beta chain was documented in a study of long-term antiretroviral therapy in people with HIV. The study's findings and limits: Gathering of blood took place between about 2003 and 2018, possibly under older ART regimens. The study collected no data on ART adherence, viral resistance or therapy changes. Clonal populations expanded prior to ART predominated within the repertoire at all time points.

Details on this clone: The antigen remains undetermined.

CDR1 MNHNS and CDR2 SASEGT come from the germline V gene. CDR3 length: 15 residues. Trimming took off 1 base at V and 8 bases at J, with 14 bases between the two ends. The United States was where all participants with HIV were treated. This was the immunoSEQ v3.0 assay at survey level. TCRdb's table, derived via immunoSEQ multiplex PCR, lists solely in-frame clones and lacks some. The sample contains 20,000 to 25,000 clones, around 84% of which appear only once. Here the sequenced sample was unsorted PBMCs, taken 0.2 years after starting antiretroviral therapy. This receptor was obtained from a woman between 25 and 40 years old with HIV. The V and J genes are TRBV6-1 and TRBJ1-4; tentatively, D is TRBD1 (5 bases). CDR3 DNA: TGTGCCAGCAGTGAAGGGTGGGGGAGGGACGAAAAACTGTTTTTT. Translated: CASSEGWGRDEKLFF.